This T cell receptor (beta chain) was recorded in a study of blood T cell repertoires in COVID-19. Study-level background: Sites across the United States, Italy and Spain contributed samples from acute and convalescent COVID-19. Sources were T cells, B-cell-depleted T cells, or PBMCs; the material itself was cDNA or gDNA.

Only in-frame clones appear in the TCRdb table, and some are missing; sequencing was by immunoSEQ multiplex PCR. The sample carries around 470,000 clones, 80% to 95% recorded once. Each participant's cohort was designated according to participant-reported clinical history. The source material was PBMCs or T cells enriched from blood (not recorded which). The sequence derives from a man between 18 and 35 years old who had recovered from COVID-19.

The CDR3 reads CASSVGTGVYNEQFF. The CDR3 coding sequence is TGTGCCAGCAGCGTTGGGACAGGGGTTTACAATGAGCAGTTCTTC. The genes are TRBV9 and TRBJ2-1; 10 bases fit TRBD1. The CDR3 loop spans 15 amino acids. V was pared by 2 bases and J by 4 bases, with 3 bases of the junction left unmatched. CDR1 and CDR2 from the germline V gene are SGDLS and YYNGEE.